The 9 T cell receptor beta chains in this list originate from one sample, sequenced in a study of blood T cell repertoires in COVID-19. Assay used: immunoSEQ multiplex PCR; TCRdb lists only in-frame clones, some missing. This table has about 240,000 clones, roughly nine tenths appearing once. The sequencing sample was made of peripheral blood. These receptors all come from a man aged 60 to 69 with acute or convalescent COVID-19.

On this clone itself: The sample carries other DNA sequences with the same CDR3. The chain employs TRBV6-5 and TRBJ1-5; the match to TRBD1 covers 7 bases. The CDR3 runs 13 residues. CDR1 and CDR2 (germline): MNHEY, SVGAGI. After removal of 6 bases from V and 7 bases from J, the junction contained 6 bases not matched to a gene. The CDR3 nucleotides read TGTGCCAGCAGCCGACAGGGTGGCCAGCCCCAGCATTTT. Its protein product is CASSRQGGQPQHF.

The chain uses TRBV6-2 or TRBV6-3 and TRBJ2-2; TRBD1 aligns across 10 bases. Unmatched junction bases numbered 2, after V lost 4 bases and J lost 3 bases. The germline V gene has CDR1 MNHEY and CDR2 SVGEGT. The CDR3 totals 15 residues. The CDR3 protein is CASSFGTGDTGELFF. DNA of the CDR3: TGTGCCAGCAGTTTCGGGACAGGGGACACCGGGGAGCTGTTTTTT.

This sequence joins TRBV6-5 and TRBJ2-1, with TRBD2 matching over 7 bases. The CDR3 is made up of 15 amino acids. In germline, CDR1 is MNHEY, CDR2 SVGAGI. The junction had 9 bases not matched to a gene; V was cut back by 2 bases and J by 8 bases. CDR3 coding DNA: TGTGCCAGCAGTTACGCGGGAGCGGTATCGGATGAGCAGTTCTTC. It specifies CASSYAGAVSDEQFF.

The chain carries TRBV9 and TRBJ2-7; 7 bases fit TRBD1. CDR1 is SGDLS and CDR2 is YYNGEE in the germline V gene. V shed 3 bases and J 2 bases; nucleotides not matched to a gene: 8. The CDR3 has 15 amino acids. CDR3 loop: CASSDKTGSTYEQYF. The CDR3 nucleotides are TGTGCCAGCAGCGATAAGACAGGGAGTACCTACGAGCAGTACTTC.

The genes are TRBV15 and TRBJ2-4; 10 bases are shared with TRBD1. Looked up from germline, CDR1 is LNHNV and CDR2 is YYDKDF (reference sequence). The CDR3 extends over 18 amino acids. V trimming: 1 base; J trimming: 5 bases; junction bases outside the gene matches: 11. The CDR3 sequence is CATSRARRDRGGENIQYF. CDR3 nucleotides: TGTGCCACCAGCAGAGCCCGACGGGACAGGGGTGGGGAAAACATTCAGTACTTC. Full variable domain (missing parts from reference TRBV15 and TRBJ2-4): DAMVIQNPRYQVTQFGKPVTLSCSQTLNHNVMYWYQQKSSQAPKLLFHYYDKDFNNEADTPDNFQSRRPNTSFCFLDIRSPGLGDTAMYLCATSRARRDRGGENIQYFGAGTRLSVL.

As concerns this clone: A read error may produce the germline difference seen at one junction end. J is TRBJ1-1 and V is TRBV6-1; 8 positions match TRBD1. The CDR3 extends over 16 amino acids. Germline CDR1 is MNHNS and CDR2 is SASEGT. The CDR3 region is CASSEGQGWGSTEAFF. The CDR3 region has the DNA TGTGCCAGCAGCGAAGGACAGGGCTGGGGTAGCACTGAAGCTTTCTTT.

Only one count was recorded for this clone. V gene TRBV10-1 combines with J gene TRBJ1-5; a possible D gene is TRBD1 (6 bases). This CDR3 spans 19 amino acids. The germline V gene has CDR1 WNHNN and CDR2 SYGVQD (reference sequence). The ends were cut back, 3 bases at V and 0 bases at J, with 21 bases in the middle. Here the CDR3 reads CASSDCCAGDLYSNQPQHF. CDR3 coding DNA: TGCGCCAGCAGTGATTGTTGCGCAGGGGACCTATATAGCAATCAGCCCCAGCATTTT.

The V gene is TRBV10-3, the J gene TRBJ1-1; weak D call: TRBD1 (5 bases). Germline CDR1 reads ENHRY; CDR2 reads SYGVKD. The length of the CDR3 is 16 residues. V was shortened by 0 bases and J by 2 bases, with 13 bases between the two germline ends. In DNA, the CDR3 is TGTGCCATCAGTGAGTCGTTCTGGGGCGCAAACACTGAAGCTTTCTTT. As protein: CAISESFWGANTEAFF.

This clone was seen only once. The J gene is TRBJ2-2, the V gene TRBV11-3, with 11 bases lining up with TRBD2. Germline lookup yields CDR1 SGHNT and CDR2 YENEEA. CDR3 length: 16 residues. Germline trimming cut 5 bases from V and 4 bases from J; bases unmatched to any gene: 6. CDR3: CASSPGTSGPTGELFF. CDR3 sequence (DNA): TGTGCCAGCAGCCCCGGGACTAGCGGACCCACCGGGGAGCTGTTTTTT.